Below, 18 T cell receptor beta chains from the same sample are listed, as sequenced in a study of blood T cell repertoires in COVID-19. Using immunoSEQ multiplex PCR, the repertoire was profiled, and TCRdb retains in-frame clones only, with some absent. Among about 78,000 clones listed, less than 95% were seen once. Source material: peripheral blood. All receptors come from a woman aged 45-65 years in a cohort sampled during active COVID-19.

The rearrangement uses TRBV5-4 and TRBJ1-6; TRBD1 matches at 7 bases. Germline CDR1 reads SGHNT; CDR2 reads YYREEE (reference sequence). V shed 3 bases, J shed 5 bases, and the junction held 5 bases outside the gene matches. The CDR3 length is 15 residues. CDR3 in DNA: TGTGCCAGCAGCTACGACAGGGCCAATAATTCACCCCTCCACTTT. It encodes CASSYDRANNSPLHF.

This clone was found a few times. DNA of the CDR3: TGTGCCATCAGTGAGACAGGGGCCAATCAGCCCCAGCATTTT. Residues: CAISETGANQPQHF. The gene calls are TRBV10-3 and TRBJ1-5; 7 bases align to TRBD1. Germline loops: CDR1 ENHRY, CDR2 SYGVKD. This CDR3 is built from 14 residues. V was pared by 2 bases and J by 3 bases, with 1 base of the junction left unmatched.

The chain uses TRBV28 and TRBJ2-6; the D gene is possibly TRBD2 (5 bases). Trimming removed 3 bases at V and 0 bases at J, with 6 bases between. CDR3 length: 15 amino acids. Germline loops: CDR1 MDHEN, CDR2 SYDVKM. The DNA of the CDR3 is TGTGCCAGCAGTTTGGGGAGCTCTGGGGCCAACGTCCTGACTTTC. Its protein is CASSLGSSGANVLTF.

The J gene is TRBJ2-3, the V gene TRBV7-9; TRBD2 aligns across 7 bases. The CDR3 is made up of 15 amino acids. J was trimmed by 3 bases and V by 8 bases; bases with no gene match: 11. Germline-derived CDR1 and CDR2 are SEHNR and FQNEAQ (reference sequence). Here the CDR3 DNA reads TGTGCCAGCCGGGTGGGGGGGAGAAGGACAGATACGCAGTATTTT. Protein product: CASRVGGRRTDTQYF.

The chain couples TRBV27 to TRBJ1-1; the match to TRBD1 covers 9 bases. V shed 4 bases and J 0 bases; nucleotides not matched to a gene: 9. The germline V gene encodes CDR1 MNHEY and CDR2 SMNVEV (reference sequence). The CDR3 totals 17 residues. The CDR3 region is CASSSRDREIVNTEAFF. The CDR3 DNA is TGTGCCAGCAGTTCCCGGGACAGGGAAATCGTGAACACTGAAGCTTTCTTT.

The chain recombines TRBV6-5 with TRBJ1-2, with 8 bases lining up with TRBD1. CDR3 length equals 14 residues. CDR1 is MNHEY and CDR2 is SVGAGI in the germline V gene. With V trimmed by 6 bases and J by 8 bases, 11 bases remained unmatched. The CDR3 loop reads CASSPIDRGDGYTF. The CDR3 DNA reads TGTGCCAGCAGCCCAATCGACAGGGGAGACGGCTACACCTTC.

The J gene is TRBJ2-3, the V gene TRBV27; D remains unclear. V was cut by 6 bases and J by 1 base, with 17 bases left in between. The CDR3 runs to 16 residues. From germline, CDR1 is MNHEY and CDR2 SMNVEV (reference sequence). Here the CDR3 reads CASSPTHRSGTDTQYF. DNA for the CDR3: TGTGCCAGCAGCCCAACCCATAGGAGCGGCACAGATACGCAGTATTTT.

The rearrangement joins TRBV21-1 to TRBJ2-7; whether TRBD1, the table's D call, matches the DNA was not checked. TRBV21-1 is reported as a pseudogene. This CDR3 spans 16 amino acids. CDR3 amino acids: CASTNYRGRFSYEQYF. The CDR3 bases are TGTGCCAGCACCAATTACAGGGGGCGCTTCTCCTACGAGCAGTACTTC.

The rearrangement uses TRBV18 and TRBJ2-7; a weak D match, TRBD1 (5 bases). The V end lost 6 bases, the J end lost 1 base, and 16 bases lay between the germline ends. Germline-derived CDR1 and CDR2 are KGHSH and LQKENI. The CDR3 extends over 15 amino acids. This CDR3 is CASSPGTTGSYEQYF. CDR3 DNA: TGTGCCAGCTCCCCAGGCACAACAGGTTCCTACGAGCAGTACTTC.

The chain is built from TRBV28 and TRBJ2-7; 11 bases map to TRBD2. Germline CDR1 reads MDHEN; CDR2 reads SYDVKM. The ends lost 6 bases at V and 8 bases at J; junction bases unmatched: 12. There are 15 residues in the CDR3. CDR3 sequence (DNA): TGTGCCAGCAGGGGAACCACTAGCGGGAGTACGAAGCAGTACTTC. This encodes CASRGTTSGSTKQYF.

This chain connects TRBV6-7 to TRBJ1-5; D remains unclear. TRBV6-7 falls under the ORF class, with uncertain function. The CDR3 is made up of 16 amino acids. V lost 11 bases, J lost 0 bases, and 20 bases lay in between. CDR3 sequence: CAGPKEGPFSNQPQHF. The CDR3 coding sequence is TGTGCCGGCCCAAAGGAGGGTCCCTTTAGCAATCAGCCCCAGCATTTT.

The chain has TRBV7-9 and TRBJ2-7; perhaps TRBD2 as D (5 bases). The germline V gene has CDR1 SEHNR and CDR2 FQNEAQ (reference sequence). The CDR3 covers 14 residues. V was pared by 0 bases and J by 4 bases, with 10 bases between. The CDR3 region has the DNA TGTGCCAGCAGCTTAGCTCCGCGGGCTTACGAGCAGTACTTC. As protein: CASSLAPRAYEQYF.

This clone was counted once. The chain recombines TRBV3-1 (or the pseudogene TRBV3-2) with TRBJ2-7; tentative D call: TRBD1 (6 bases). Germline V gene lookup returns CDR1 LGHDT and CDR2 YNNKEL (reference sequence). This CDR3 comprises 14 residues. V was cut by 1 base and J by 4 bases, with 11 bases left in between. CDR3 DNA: TGTGCCAGCAGCCAAGGAGGACAGTCATACGAGCAGTACTTC. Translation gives CASSQGGQSYEQYF.

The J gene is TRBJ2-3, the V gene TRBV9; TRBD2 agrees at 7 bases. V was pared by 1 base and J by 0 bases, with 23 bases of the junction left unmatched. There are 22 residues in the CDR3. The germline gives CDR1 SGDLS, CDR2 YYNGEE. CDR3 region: CASSVYSQDGGSGFGSTDTQYF. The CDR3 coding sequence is TGTGCCAGCAGCGTATATAGCCAGGATGGCGGGAGTGGGTTCGGTAGCACAGATACGCAGTATTTT.

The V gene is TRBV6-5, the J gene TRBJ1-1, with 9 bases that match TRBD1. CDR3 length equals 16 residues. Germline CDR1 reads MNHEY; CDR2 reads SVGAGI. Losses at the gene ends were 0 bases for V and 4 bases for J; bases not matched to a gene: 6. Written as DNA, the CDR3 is TGTGCCAGCAGTTACTCGACCACAGGGGGCATCACTGAAGCTTTCTTT. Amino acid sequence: CASSYSTTGGITEAFF.

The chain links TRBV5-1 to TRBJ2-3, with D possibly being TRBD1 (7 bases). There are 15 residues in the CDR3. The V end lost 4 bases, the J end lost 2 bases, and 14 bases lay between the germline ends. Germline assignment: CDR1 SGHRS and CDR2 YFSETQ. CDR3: CASSPEGATTDTQYF. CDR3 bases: TGCGCCAGCAGCCCGGAGGGGGCGACCACAGATACGCAGTATTTT.

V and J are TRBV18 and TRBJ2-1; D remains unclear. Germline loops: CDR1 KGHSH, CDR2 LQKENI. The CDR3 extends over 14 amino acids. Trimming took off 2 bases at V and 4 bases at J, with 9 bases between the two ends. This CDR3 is CASSPASAYNEQFF. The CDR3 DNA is TGTGCCAGCTCACCAGCCAGCGCTTACAATGAGCAGTTCTTC.

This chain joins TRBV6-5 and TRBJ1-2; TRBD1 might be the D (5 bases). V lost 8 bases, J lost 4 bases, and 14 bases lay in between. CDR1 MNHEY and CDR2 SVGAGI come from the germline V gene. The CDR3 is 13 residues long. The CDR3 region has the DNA TGTGCCAGCGCCGGGGGACTAACCTATGGCTACACCTTC. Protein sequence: CASAGGLTYGYTF.